The 15 T cell receptor beta chains given below trace back to one sample, sequenced in a study of graft-versus-host responses after intestinal transplantation. Method: immunoSEQ multiplex PCR; TCRdb's copy keeps in-frame clones and lacks some. The sample has around 20,000 clones; roughly 33% are singletons. The researchers put 200,000 CFSE-labeled responder cells into plates with 200,000 irradiated, violet-dye-labeled stimulator cells. The sample was alloreactive CD8+ T cells from a mixed lymphocyte reaction culture, taken before intestinal transplant. The subset here: CFSE-low proliferating T cells sorted from roughly six-day pre-transplant mixed lymphocyte reaction (GvH or HvG direction). All receptors derive from a human patient who received an intestinal transplant.

A few counts support this clone. This chain joins TRBV10-2 and TRBJ1-2; D may be TRBD1 (6 bases). The CDR3 extends over 13 amino acids. Germline V CDR1 and CDR2: WSHSY, SAAADI. The V end lost 3 bases, the J end lost 2 bases, and 7 bases lay between the germline ends. This CDR3 reads CASSERGNYGYTF. The CDR3 region has the DNA TGCGCCAGCAGTGAAAGGGGGAACTATGGCTACACCTTC.

The chain uses TRBV7-9 and TRBJ1-2; D gene ambiguous. Deletions cut 5 bases from V and 4 bases from J, with 14 bases between. The CDR3 totals 14 residues. Germline CDR1 is SEHNR and CDR2 is FQNEAQ (reference sequence). As DNA, the CDR3 is TGTGCCAGCAGCATAAGTCCGTCGCCCTATGGCTACACCTTC. This gives the protein CASSISPSPYGYTF.

This clone was seen a handful of times. A much larger clone is a single base away; this may be a read error. The V gene is TRBV5-4, the J gene TRBJ2-7; 9 bases fit TRBD1. This CDR3 spans 14 amino acids. Germline loops: CDR1 SGHNT, CDR2 YYREEE (reference sequence). The V gene end was trimmed by 4 bases and the J gene end by 5 bases; junction bases not matched to a gene: 7. The CDR3 DNA sequence: TGTGCCAGCAGCACCGGGACAGGGTACGACGAGCAGTACTTC. Residues: CASSTGTGYDEQYF.

This chain connects TRBV13 to TRBJ2-3; D possibly matches TRBD1 or TRBD2 (8 bases each). The length of the CDR3 is 21 residues. Trimming stripped 4 bases from V and 5 bases from J, with 34 bases between. CDR1 is PRHDT and CDR2 is FYEKMQ in the germline V gene (reference sequence). The CDR3 DNA sequence: TGTGCCAGCAGCTATTATTGGACAGGGACCCTTGCGGGAGGTAAAGGAGATACGCAGTATTTT. This codes for CASSYYWTGTLAGGKGDTQYF.

The chain combines TRBV6-4 with TRBJ2-5, with TRBD2 identical over 9 bases. Trimming removed 1 base from V and 6 bases from J; junction bases left unmatched: 6. This CDR3 comprises 15 residues. The germline V gene has CDR1 MRHNA and CDR2 SNTAGT. CDR3 loop: CASSDWRGGVQTQYF. CDR3 sequence (DNA): TGTGCCAGCAGTGACTGGCGGGGGGGCGTACAGACCCAGTACTTC.

The CDR3 region has the DNA TGTGCCACCACGACGGACCAGGCTAATGAAAAACTGTTTTTT. Its protein product is CATTTDQANEKLFF. The chain recombines TRBV7-9 with TRBJ1-4; unclear D gene. Germline CDR1 SEHNR, CDR2 FQNEAQ (reference sequence). The CDR3 contains 14 residues. The V and J ends lost 10 bases and 3 bases respectively, with 15 bases between them.

This clone has more than one count but fewer than ten. This chain links TRBV27 with TRBJ2-1; TRBD2 aligns across 11 bases. The germline V gene has CDR1 MNHEY and CDR2 SMNVEV (reference sequence). V was pared by 2 bases and J by 9 bases, with 6 bases of the junction left unmatched. The CDR3 totals 15 residues. For the CDR3, the DNA is TGTGCCAGCAGTTTAGTGTCCGGGACTAGCGGTGAGCAGTTCTTC. Protein: CASSLVSGTSGEQFF.

The chain uses TRBV7-3 and TRBJ2-5, with TRBD2 matching over 14 bases. The CDR3 loop spans 15 amino acids. In germline, CDR1 is SGHTA, CDR2 FQGTGA. V gave up 5 bases and J gave up 8 bases; unmatched junction bases: 7. The CDR3 DNA is TGTGCCAGCAGCCCGGATGGGACTAGCGGGAGAACCCAGTACTTC. Translated: CASSPDGTSGRTQYF.

Sample share makes this clone medium-sized (0.01 to 0.1%). V usage is TRBV29-1 and J usage is TRBJ1-1; D uncertain. The length of the CDR3 is 14 residues. Germline loops: CDR1 SQVTM, CDR2 ANQGSEA. The CDR3 coding sequence is TGCTGCTGCTGGGGTGTGGGAACGAACACTGAAGCTTTCTTT. Residues: CCCWGVGTNTEAFF.

This clone was recorded a few times. The V and J genes are TRBV7-6 and TRBJ2-3; D remains ambiguous. The germline CDR1 and CDR2 sequences are SGHVS and FNYEAQ. The V and J ends lost 5 bases and 2 bases respectively, with 8 bases between them. The CDR3 covers 13 residues. DNA of the CDR3: TGTGCCAGCAGCCTACTCCTCACAGATACGCAGTATTTT. It translates to CASSLLLTDTQYF.

The chain combines TRBV13 with TRBJ2-3, with TRBD2 matching 12 bases. The V gene's germline CDR1 is PRHDT and CDR2 FYEKMQ (reference sequence). The CDR3 consists of 16 residues. V was pared by 5 bases and J by 6 bases, with 9 bases of the junction left unmatched. The CDR3: CASSTLAGGPGDTQYF. CDR3 in DNA: TGTGCCAGCAGCACCCTAGCGGGAGGGCCCGGGGATACGCAGTATTTT.

This clone came up a few times. This chain links TRBV4-1 with TRBJ2-2; tentatively, D is TRBD1 or TRBD2 (5 bases each). Germline assignment: CDR1 MGHRA and CDR2 YSYEKL. Deletions cut 1 base from V and 4 bases from J, with 16 bases between. This CDR3 has 17 amino acids. The CDR3 nucleotides read TGCGCCAGCAGCCAAGGGGGGACGGGGTGGGGCACCGGGGAGCTGTTTTTT. This gives the protein CASSQGGTGWGTGELFF.

This clone showed up just a few times. The genes are TRBV12-5 and TRBJ1-2; no reliable D call. The germline gives CDR1 LGHNT, CDR2 FRNRAP. The CDR3 has 16 amino acids. V lost 1 base, J lost 4 bases, and 16 bases lay in between. CDR3 in DNA: TGTGCTAGTGGTTTGGACCTCCGTAGGCAATTCTATGGCTACACCTTC. Protein sequence: CASGLDLRRQFYGYTF.

This clone has more than one count but fewer than ten. The chain has TRBV7-9 and TRBJ2-7; the D is unclear. Germline loops: CDR1 SEHNR, CDR2 FQNEAQ (reference sequence). The germline V and J ends were trimmed by 1 base and 0 bases, with 4 bases remaining between them. The CDR3 length is 13 residues. The CDR3 DNA sequence: TGTGCCAGCAGCTTAGACAGCTCCTACGAGCAGTACTTC. This encodes CASSLDSSYEQYF.

J is TRBJ2-7 and V is TRBV4-1; D unresolved. Trimming stripped 5 bases from V and 0 bases from J, with 11 bases between. The CDR3 runs to 14 residues. Germline CDR1 MGHRA, CDR2 YSYEKL. The CDR3 DNA is TGCGCCAGCAGCTATGGGTCCTCCTCCTACGAGCAGTACTTC. Translation gives CASSYGSSSYEQYF.